Sequencing of this T cell receptor (beta chain) was carried out in a study of blood T cell repertoires in COVID-19. In the study overall: Italy, Spain and the United States were the sources of the convalescent and acute COVID-19 samples.

Authors' processing steps: For nucleated cells, counts were estimated from reference gene primer amplification. TCRdb's table, derived via immunoSEQ multiplex PCR, lists solely in-frame clones and lacks some. V, J and clone size were drawn from that table, and D and trimming were deduced from the DNA. Among 200,000 to 250,000 clones listed, less than 85% were seen once. The CDR3 is 16 amino acids. Germline V CDR1 and CDR2: SNHLY, FYNNEI. V dropped 6 bases and J dropped 7; count of bases not matched to a gene: 9. Patients of the Seattle cohort, enrolled during active infection, were followed longitudinally.

Material: peripheral blood. The chain carries TRBV2 and TRBJ2-1; 13 positions agree with TRBD2. The clonotype originates from a woman of 80 years or more with COVID-19, enrolled during active disease. CDR3: CASRLRTSGSYNEQFF. The CDR3 DNA reads TGTGCCAGCAGGCTGAGGACTAGCGGGAGCTATAATGAGCAGTTCTTC. Drawing the rest from reference TRBV2 and TRBJ2-1, the complete variable domain is EPEVTQTPSHQVTQMGQEVILRCVPISNHLYFYWYRQILGQKVEFLVSFYNNEISEKSEIFDDQFSVERPDGSNFTLKIRSTKLEDSAMYFCASRLRTSGSYNEQFFGPGTRLTVL.